The 11 T cell receptor delta chains listed next were all sequenced from one sample in a study of γδ T cells in repeated Plasmodium falciparum infection. TCRdb re-called clones from the multiplex PCR reads via CATT. This sample has some 51,000 delta-chain clones, with around 2% found just once. Vgamma9/Vdelta2+ and Vdelta2-negative gammadelta T cells were flow-sorted from PBMC for bulk sequencing. The sequenced material came from gamma-delta T cells from blood. Every receptor here comes from a pool of human donors (malaria-infected and uninfected, not separated).

As for this clone: TCRdb lists the protein of a much larger clone for this DNA, which differs at residue 11, so this is likely a read error; the protein given here is translated from the DNA itself. The genes are TRDV2 and TRDJ1; 9 nucleotides align to TRDD3. V dropped 0 bases and J dropped 1; count of bases not matched to a gene: 8. This CDR3 has 17 residues. Germline lookup yields CDR1 GEAIGNYY and CDR2 EKD. DNA for the CDR3: TGTGCCTGTGACACCCTCCCGCTGGGGGATCCCACCGATAAACTCATCTTT. This sequence encodes CACDTLPLGDPTDKLIF.

This clone has more than one count but fewer than ten. The protein in TCRdb stems from a much larger clone and differs at residue 11 from this DNA's translation, likely a read error; here the protein is translated from the DNA. The chain couples TRDV1 to TRDJ2; D is ambiguous. TCRdb is silent on the J gene; assignment here came from matching the DNA to germline. The germline V gene encodes CDR1 TSWWSYY and CDR2 QGS. The CDR3 contains 14 residues. The CDR3 nucleotides read TGTGCTCTTGGGGAACTAGGTAGGAGAGCACGACTCTTCTTT. Its protein is CALGELGRRARLFF.

As concerns this clone: Only one base separates this from a far larger clonotype, so it likely reflects a read error. The same CDR3 is also encoded by other DNA sequences in this sample. The genes are TRDV1 and TRDJ1, with 11 bases matching TRDD3. As TCRdb names no J gene, one was assigned here on the basis of a DNA match to germline. Trimming removed 5 bases from V and 5 bases from J; junction bases left unmatched: 43. Germline CDR1 TSWWSYY, CDR2 QGS. The CDR3 covers 27 residues. The CDR3 region has the DNA TGTGCTCTTGGGCGACGCTTTGCCCTCATAGACTTGCAGTACTGGGGGATATCTTTTAGTCCCCTTGATAAACTCATCTTT. Its protein is CALGRRFALIDLQYWGISFSPLDKLIF.

Only a few counts were recorded for this clone. A far larger clone is off by one base, so a read error is likely. This sample includes further DNA sequences coding for the same CDR3. The chain uses TRDV2 and TRDJ1; 8 bases line up with TRDD3. TCRdb is silent on the J gene; assignment here came from matching the DNA to germline. The germline gives CDR1 GEAIGNYY, CDR2 EKD. This CDR3 has 16 amino acids. CDR3 amino acids: CACDTWGIKYTDKLIF. CDR3 in DNA: TGTGCCTGTGACACTTGGGGGATCAAGTACACCGACAAACTCATCTTT.

This clone was detected ten times or more. Given a far larger clone just one base away, this is likely a sequencing read error. This CDR3 is also generated by other DNA sequences in the sample. The CDR3 bases are TGTGCTTATAGGATGCTACTGGGAGATACGGGTTTTTGGACCGATAAACTCATCTTT. As protein: CAYRMLLGDTGFWTDKLIF. The chain has TRAV38-2/DV8 and TRDJ1; D perhaps matches TRDD3 (6 bases). The J gene, not given by TCRdb, was assigned here from a germline match of the nucleotide sequence. V was clipped by 3 bases and J by 2 bases, with 26 bases between them. Per germline, CDR1 TSESDYY and CDR2 QEAYKQQN. The CDR3 is 19 amino acids.

The table lists this clone with a few counts. The protein TCRdb lists belongs to a much larger clone and differs from this DNA's translation at residue 7, which points to a read error; the protein shown is made from the DNA. This chain connects TRAV29/DV5 to TRDJ1, with D unresolved. TCRdb does not report a J gene; here it was assigned by matching the DNA to germline references. This CDR3 comprises 14 residues. The V and J ends lost 0 bases and 0 bases respectively, with 9 bases between them. Germline CDR1 and CDR2: NSMFDY and ISSIKDK. The CDR3 sequence is CAASASTYTDKLIF. The DNA for the CDR3 is TGTGCAGCAAGCGCGAGTACGTACACCGATAAACTCATCTTT.

With regard to this clone: This sequence is one base from a far larger clone and is likely a read error. Other DNA sequences in this sample translate to the same CDR3. The J gene went uncalled, whereas the V gene is TRDV1; the table's D call, TRDD3, has no DNA check behind it. This CDR3 spans 24 amino acids. In germline, CDR1 is TSWWSYY, CDR2 QGS. The CDR3 region is CALGERSISPYFTGGYGDTDKLIF. CDR3 DNA: TGTGCTCTTGGGGAACGAAGTATATCGCCCTATTTTACTGGGGGATACGGGGACACCGATAAACTCATCTTC.

A remark on this clone: A far larger clone is one nucleotide away, so this likely arose from a read error. Other DNA sequences in the same sample also yield this CDR3. The chain has TRDV1 and TRDJ1, with TRDD3 matching 12 bases. Assignment of the J gene here rests on matching the DNA to germline, because TCRdb gives none. Germline-derived CDR1 and CDR2 are TSWWSYY and QGS. The ends lost 0 bases at V and 5 bases at J; junction bases unmatched: 40. The length of the CDR3 is 28 residues. The CDR3 reads CALGELVFIPRPRSGLQLGDTFWDKLIF. The CDR3, as DNA: TGTGCTCTTGGGGAACTGGTTTTTATCCCCCGGCCGAGATCCGGCCTTCAACTGGGGGATACTTTCTGGGATAAACTCATCTTT.

About this clone itself: Translating this DNA gives a protein that differs at residue 11 from the TCRdb one, which belongs to a much larger clone; a read error is likely, and the protein shown is this translation. The chain joins TRDV2 to TRDJ1; the match to TRDD3 covers 8 bases. TCRdb offers no J gene call, so here the DNA was matched to germline to obtain one. J lost 7 bases, V lost 2 bases, and 11 bases had no gene match. CDR1 is GEAIGNYY, CDR2 EKD, per germline. The CDR3 totals 15 residues. The CDR3: CACDSLGDLSGKLIF. The CDR3 nucleotides are TGTGCCTGTGACAGCCTGGGGGACCTCTCCGGTAAACTCATCTTT.

This clone was seen at least ten times. A far larger clone is a single base away, which makes a read error likely. In the same sample, other DNA sequences code for this CDR3. The rearrangement uses TRDV1 and TRDJ1; 10 bases fit TRDD3. The J gene, left out of TCRdb, was set here by checking the DNA against germline. The CDR3 sequence is 20 residues long. Germline values: CDR1 TSWWSYY, CDR2 QGS. The CDR3 DNA is TGTGCTCTCGGGGAGGTCCTCCTACAACTGGGGGATTGGAACACCGATAAACTCATCTTT. It yields the protein CALGEVLLQLGDWNTDKLIF.

This clone was seen at least ten times. The TCRdb protein, from a much larger clone, departs from this DNA's translation at residue 23, likely by read error; the protein shown derives from the DNA. V gene assignment gives TRDV1, but the J gene was left uncalled; TRDD3, the table's D call, was not compared with the DNA. Germline CDR1 TSWWSYY, CDR2 QGS. CDR3 length: 24 amino acids. CDR3 nucleotide sequence: TGTGCTCTTGGGGAAGCGGTAGGAACGGTCAAAACTCCGTACTGGGGGATACGCACCGATAAACTCACCTTT. It translates to CALGEAVGTVKTPYWGIRTDKLTF.